The following is a TCR beta chain sequence with its context. The data belong to a study of blood T cell repertoires in COVID-19. For the study at large: Samples taken during acute and convalescent COVID-19 were collected in the United States, Italy and Spain. PBMCs, B-cell-depleted T cells, or T cells provided the cDNA or gDNA that made up the material.

Original handling: Researchers report that nucleated cell counts were estimated from reference gene primer amplification. TCRdb's copy holds only in-frame clones and misses some; the assay was immunoSEQ multiplex PCR. V and J calls and clone size are as listed in that table; D and trimming were resolved from the DNA. This sample yields 200,000 to 250,000 clones, of which over 75% are seen a single time; roughly 4.2% belongs to the top ten. J was trimmed by 1 base and V by 2 bases; bases with no gene match: 3. Germline CDR1 is LGHDT and CDR2 is YNNKEL (reference sequence). This CDR3 region has 15 residues.

The sequence was obtained from a man aged 50-60 years with acute or convalescent COVID-19. The sequencing input was peripheral blood. The gene calls are TRBV3-1 (or the pseudogene TRBV3-2) and TRBJ1-1, with 8 bases matching TRBD1. CDR3 DNA sequence: TGTGCCAGCAGCCAATATGGGACAGGGAACACTGAAGCTTTCTTT. It codes for CASSQYGTGNTEAFF.